This T cell receptor beta chain comes out of a study of T cell clonality in common variable immunodeficiency. Study conclusions and caveats: CVID subjects showed higher TCRbeta clonality than healthy controls. The cause of increased CVID clonality remains unclear without subpopulation sequencing. CVID patient heterogeneity limited repertoire-clinical complication correlations.

Caucasian heritage predominated among both patients and controls. Data came from immunoSEQ multiplex PCR; TCRdb stores just in-frame clones and leaves some out. The sample yields about 40,000 clones, without any singletons. This clone showed up just a few times. Antigen: not known. At one end the junction does not follow the germline gene, possibly because of a read error. The identical CDR3 is also encoded by other nucleotide sequences in the sample. The source of this sequence is a person aged 18 to 70 in good health. Sequenced sample: peripheral blood mononuclear cells.

The CDR3 sequence is CASSPTAGNTIYF. CDR3 bases read: TGTGCCAGCTCCCCGACAGCTGGAAACACG. The chain combines TRBV18 with TRBJ1-3; tentatively, D is TRBD1 (5 bases). The sequence runs out 3 residues before the end of the CDR3; the remainder is reconstructed from the germline J gene. This CDR3 spans 13 amino acids. Germline loops: CDR1 KGHSH, CDR2 LQKENI. The full variable domain, completed using reference TRBV18 and TRBJ1-3, is NAGVMQNPRHLVRRRGQEARLRCSPMKGHSHVYWYRQLPEEGLKFMVYLQKENIIDESGMPKERFSAEFPKEGPSILRIQQVVRGDSAAYFCASSPTAGNTIYFGEGSWLTVV.